Listed here is a single TCR beta chain. The V and J ends lost 6 bases and 4 bases respectively, with 15 bases between them. The CDR3 totals 14 residues. Germline values: CDR1 ENHRY, CDR2 SYGVKD. MiXCR, applied by TCRdb to the RT-PCR reads, yields one record per CDR3 protein. Of roughly 540,000 distinct CDR3 sequences in the sample, roughly 25% were seen once. The data originate from a study of response to subunit inactivated influenza vaccine. The sample also formed part of further work on T cells expressing NK-cell markers. As that study records: TCR beta libraries carry UMIs added by 5'RACE template switching.

The sample in question was CD4+ T cells sorted from PBMCs, obtained approximately 12 days after vaccination. The sequence came from a man aged 50 to 59 who received an inactivated influenza vaccine. The chain has TRBV10-3 and TRBJ1-1, with a weak D call TRBD1 (5 bases). CDR3 in DNA: TGTGCCATCAGGGGGACGGGGTCGGGCACTGAAGCTTTCTTT. Encoded protein: CAIRGTGSGTEAFF.